Presented here are 26 T cell receptor beta chains from one specimen sequenced in a study of early T cells in non-severe SARS-CoV-2 infection. One entry per CDR3 protein results from TCRdb running MiXCR on the 5' RACE reads. The sample records about 26,000 distinct CDR3 sequences, 4% to 4.5% being singletons. Source material: whole blood. These receptors were obtained from an adult who was a healthcare worker with PCR-confirmed SARS-CoV-2 infection or an uninfected control (not recorded which).

This clonotype has ten or more counts. The V and J genes are TRBV6-1 and TRBJ1-1, with 11 bases that match TRBD1. The CDR3 has 14 amino acids. Losses at the gene ends were 6 bases for V and 4 bases for J; bases not matched to a gene: 4. Per the germline V gene, CDR1 is MNHNS and CDR2 is SASEGT. The CDR3 loop is CASSGTGGITEAFF. The DNA for the CDR3 is TGTGCCAGCAGCGGGACAGGGGGGATCACTGAAGCTTTCTTT.

This clonotype was seen many times. The chain couples TRBV5-1 to TRBJ2-3; D is unresolved. Trimming stripped 2 bases from V and 3 bases from J, with 16 bases between. Germline CDR1 SGHRS, CDR2 YFSETQ. The CDR3 consists of 16 residues. As DNA, the CDR3 is TGCGCCAGCAGCTTCGGCCTGTCATCGGGTACAGATACGCAGTATTTT. Translation gives CASSFGLSSGTDTQYF.

A few counts support this clonotype. J is TRBJ1-2 and V is TRBV6-5, with TRBD1 identical over 7 bases. Germline CDR1 reads MNHEY; CDR2 reads SVGAGI. The CDR3 has 15 residues. V lost 2 bases to trimming and J lost 6 bases; unmatched junction nucleotides: 9. CDR3 sequence: CASSYGTGVYDGYTF. CDR3 sequence (DNA): TGTGCCAGCAGTTACGGAACAGGGGTTTATGATGGCTACACCTTC.

This clonotype was counted at least ten times. The chain carries TRBV7-9 and TRBJ1-3; 8 bases are shared with TRBD1. This CDR3 comprises 17 residues. V dropped 3 bases and J dropped 3; count of bases not matched to a gene: 10. In germline, CDR1 is SEHNR, CDR2 FQNEAQ (reference sequence). CDR3 sequence: CASSFPTGGGDGNTIYF. CDR3 nucleotides: TGTGCCAGCAGCTTCCCAACAGGGGGAGGTGATGGAAACACCATATATTTT.

The CDR3: CSATSGLGYTF. DNA for the CDR3: TGCAGTGCTACCTCAGGGCTTGGCTACACCTTC. This chain uses TRBV20-1 with TRBJ1-2, with D possibly matching TRBD1 (5 bases). Trimming took 4 bases from V and 7 from J, leaving 10 bases between them. Germline V gene sequence: CDR1 DFQATT, CDR2 SNEGSKA (reference sequence). The CDR3 is 11 residues long.

In its sample, this clonotype was seen many times. The V gene is TRBV2, the J gene TRBJ1-1; D is unclear. V was clipped by 4 bases and J by 1 base, with 10 bases between them. This CDR3 region has 14 residues. Germline CDR1 and CDR2: SNHLY and FYNNEI. Written as DNA, the CDR3 is TGTGCCAGCAGTGTCATAGGCCGGAACACTGAAGCTTTCTTT. This translates into CASSVIGRNTEAFF.

There are many counts of this clonotype. The chain uses TRBV7-9 and TRBJ1-1, with 8 bases fitting TRBD1. CDR3 length: 14 residues. Unmatched junction bases numbered 7, after V lost 4 bases and J lost 6 bases. Looked up from germline, CDR1 is SEHNR and CDR2 is FQNEAQ (reference sequence). CDR3 nucleotides: TGTGCCAGCAGCTCTGCAGGGGGCGTCGCTGAAGCTTTCTTT. Residues: CASSSAGGVAEAFF.

This clonotype showed up many times. The chain joins TRBV11-1 to TRBJ2-3; D gene uncertain. The V gene lost 5 bases and the J gene lost 4 bases, with 16 bases spanning the gap. The CDR3 totals 15 residues. The germline CDR1 and CDR2 sequences are SGHAT and FQDESV (reference sequence). CDR3 in amino acids: CASSGDSLASDTQYF. The CDR3, as DNA: TGTGCCAGCAGCGGTGACTCGCTGGCCTCAGATACGCAGTATTTT. Full variable domain (rest looked up from reference TRBV11-1 and TRBJ2-3): EAEVAQSPRYKITEKSQAVAFWCDPISGHATLYWYRQILGQGPELLVQFQDESVVDDSQLPKDRFSAERLKGVDSTLKIQPAELGDSAMYLCASSGDSLASDTQYFGPGTRLTVL.

In its sample, this clonotype ranks as medium-sized. CDR3: CSVEPRSGRLGYTF. In nucleotides, the CDR3 is TGCAGCGTCGAGCCACGGTCGGGGCGATTAGGCTACACCTTC. The rearrangement joins TRBV29-1 to TRBJ1-2, with D perhaps TRBD1 (5 bases). Trimming left V 6 bases short and J 8 bases short, with 22 bases between. Germline lookup yields CDR1 SQVTM and CDR2 ANQGSEA. The CDR3 has 14 residues.

This clonotype was observed many times. The V and J genes are TRBV29-1 and TRBJ1-2; tentatively, D is TRBD1 (5 bases). The V gene lost 7 bases and the J gene lost 3 bases, with 9 bases spanning the gap. The length of the CDR3 is 11 residues. Germline CDR1 is SQVTM and CDR2 is ANQGSEA. DNA for the CDR3: TGCAGCGCCGGGGCTGACTATGGCTACACCTTC. Residues: CSAGADYGYTF.

This clonotype was seen repeatedly, ten times or more. The V call is TRBV20-1, the J call TRBJ1-5; D is unclear. There are 12 residues in the CDR3. CDR1 is DFQATT and CDR2 is SNEGSKA in the germline V gene (reference sequence). V shed 6 bases and J shed 0 bases, with 6 bases lying between them. The CDR3 nucleotides are TGCAGTGCCGGTCGTAGCAATCAGCCCCAGCATTTT. This gives the protein CSAGRSNQPQHF.

This clonotype was counted between two and nine times. The chain uses TRBV4-3 and TRBJ2-7, with D unresolved. The germline V gene has CDR1 LGHNA and CDR2 YSLEER. Deletions cut 0 bases from V and 3 bases from J, with 24 bases between. The CDR3 is 19 amino acids. Here the CDR3 reads CASSQETYQYSSINYEQYF. The CDR3, as DNA: TGCGCCAGCAGCCAAGAGACTTATCAATATTCGAGTATAAACTACGAGCAGTACTTC.

This clonotype was detected ten times or more. The chain is built from TRBV7-6 and TRBJ2-1; D possibly corresponds to TRBD1 (6 bases). The V gene's germline CDR1 is SGHVS and CDR2 FNYEAQ. Between the trimmed V and J ends, which lost 4 bases and 3 bases, there was a span of 10 bases. CDR3 length: 14 residues. This CDR3 is CASSSRQVYNEQFF. The DNA of the CDR3 is TGTGCCAGCAGCTCTCGACAGGTCTACAATGAGCAGTTCTTC.

This clonotype is deemed medium-sized (0.01 to 0.1%). The junction departs from the called germline gene at one end, perhaps through a read error. The chain is built from TRBV6-7 and TRBJ1-1, with TRBD1 identical over 9 bases. TRBV6-7 is labeled an ORF, and its function is uncertain. This CDR3 is built from 15 residues. CDR3 sequence: CASSYTGQGNAEAFF. CDR3 nucleotide sequence: TGTGCCAGCAGTTACACCGGACAGGGGAACGCTGAAGCTTTCTTT.

This clonotype came up many times. This sequence joins TRBV7-9 and TRBJ2-3, with TRBD1 as a possible D gene (7 bases). Germline V gives CDR1 SEHNR, CDR2 FQNEAQ (reference sequence). The CDR3 length is 15 residues. V lost 7 bases, J lost 3 bases, and 17 bases lay in between. CDR3 bases: TGTGCCAGCACGGGGGACAGCTCGGGGACAGATACGCAGTATTTT. This encodes CASTGDSSGTDTQYF.

This clonotype has ten or more counts. This chain connects TRBV3-1 to TRBJ2-1, with 7 bases identical to TRBD2. The CDR3 contains 13 residues. The germline CDR1 and CDR2 sequences are LGHDT and YNNKEL (reference sequence). V lost 4 bases to trimming and J lost 4 bases; unmatched junction nucleotides: 1. The CDR3 protein is CASSPGGYNEQFF. In DNA form, the CDR3 reads TGTGCCAGCAGCCCGGGAGGATACAATGAGCAGTTCTTC.

The chain links TRBV10-3 to TRBJ2-7; D possibly matches TRBD1 or TRBD2 (5 bases each). Trimming removed 3 bases at V and 10 bases at J, with 13 bases between. This CDR3 is 12 amino acids long. CDR1 is ENHRY, CDR2 SYGVKD, per germline. The chain's CDR3 is CAISDYGGSQYF. CDR3 DNA sequence: TGTGCCATCAGTGATTATGGGGGTAGCCAGTACTTC.

This clonotype was observed many times. J is TRBJ2-7 and V is TRBV5-4; TRBD2 agrees at 11 bases. Trimming at V came to 4 bases and at J to 0 bases, leaving 6 bases not matched to a gene. The CDR3 loop spans 16 amino acids. Germline V gene lookup returns CDR1 SGHNT and CDR2 YYREEE (reference sequence). Here the CDR3 reads CASSRGLAGRSYEQYF. Written as DNA, the CDR3 is TGTGCCAGCAGCAGAGGACTAGCGGGCCGCTCCTACGAGCAGTACTTC.

The count of this clonotype is one. The chain uses TRBV7-6 and TRBJ1-1, with TRBD1 identical over 7 bases. This CDR3 spans 14 amino acids. V lost 5 bases and J lost 2; bases outside the gene matches: 5. Germline CDR1 is SGHVS and CDR2 is FNYEAQ. The CDR3 DNA sequence: TGTGCCAGCAGCGCCTACAGGGGAAACACTGAAGCTTTCTTT. It specifies CASSAYRGNTEAFF.

Many counts were recorded for this clonotype. J is TRBJ2-2 and V is TRBV7-2; a possible D gene is TRBD2 (7 bases). The V gene's germline CDR1 is SGHTA and CDR2 FQGNSA. This CDR3 is 16 amino acids long. Between the trimmed V and J ends, which lost 5 bases and 4 bases, there was a span of 17 bases. CDR3 region: CASSLNPGGATGELFF. CDR3 nucleotide sequence: TGTGCCAGCAGCCTAAATCCGGGGGGCGCCACCGGGGAGCTGTTTTTT.

Many counts were recorded for this clonotype. The rearrangement uses TRBV2 and TRBJ2-1, with TRBD1 as a possible D gene (6 bases). This CDR3 is 14 amino acids long. Germline CDR1 reads SNHLY; CDR2 reads FYNNEI. V gave up 7 bases and J gave up 10 bases, with 20 bases separating them. CDR3 in amino acids: CASNKGERPSEQFF. In DNA form, the CDR3 reads TGTGCCAGCAATAAGGGGGAAAGACCCTCGGAGCAGTTCTTC.

This clonotype was observed at least ten times. V and J are TRBV5-4 and TRBJ1-6; 7 bases are a match to TRBD1. CDR1 and CDR2 (germline): SGHNT, YYREEE (reference sequence). V lost 0 bases to trimming and J lost 0 bases; unmatched junction nucleotides: 0. The CDR3 is 16 residues long. The DNA of the CDR3 is TGTGCCAGCAGCTTGGGACAGGGCTCCTATAATTCACCCCTCCACTTT. This translates into CASSLGQGSYNSPLHF.

This clonotype came up many times. The V call is TRBV7-8, the J call TRBJ2-5; tentatively, D is TRBD1 or TRBD2 (5 bases each). Trimming pared 3 bases from V and 4 bases from J, leaving 9 bases between. Germline-derived CDR1 and CDR2 are SGHVS and FQNEAQ. The CDR3 is 13 residues long. The CDR3: CASSFSGAETQYF. The CDR3 bases are TGTGCCAGCAGCTTCTCCGGGGCAGAGACCCAGTACTTC.

This clonotype was seen repeatedly, ten times or more. J is TRBJ2-7 and V is TRBV20-1, with D maybe TRBD2 (5 bases). Germline-derived CDR1 and CDR2 are DFQATT and SNEGSKA (reference sequence). The V end lost 3 bases, the J end lost 3 bases, and 27 bases lay between the germline ends. This CDR3 has 18 amino acids. CDR3: CSARGSLGPNLGVYEQYF. CDR3 nucleotide sequence: TGCAGTGCTAGGGGGAGCCTCGGGCCTAACTTGGGAGTCTACGAGCAGTACTTC.

The rearrangement joins TRBV11-2 to TRBJ1-2, with D tentatively TRBD1 (5 bases). CDR3 size: 14 residues. CDR1 is SGHAT, CDR2 FQNNGV, per germline. Trimming shortened V by 5 bases and J by 0 bases, and 10 bases separated the two germline ends. CDR3 sequence: CASSEGRTNYGYTF. As DNA, the CDR3 is TGTGCCAGCAGCGAGGGACGGACTAACTATGGCTACACCTTC.

This clonotype showed up many times. V is TRBV5-1 and J is TRBJ1-1; possible D gene TRBD1, 6 bases. This CDR3 is built from 15 residues. Trimming cost V 0 bases and J 1 base, with 10 bases left between them. CDR1 SGHRS and CDR2 YFSETQ come from the germline V gene. The chain's CDR3 is CASSLVWGQNTEAFF. The CDR3 DNA reads as TGCGCCAGCAGCTTGGTTTGGGGGCAGAACACTGAAGCTTTCTTT.